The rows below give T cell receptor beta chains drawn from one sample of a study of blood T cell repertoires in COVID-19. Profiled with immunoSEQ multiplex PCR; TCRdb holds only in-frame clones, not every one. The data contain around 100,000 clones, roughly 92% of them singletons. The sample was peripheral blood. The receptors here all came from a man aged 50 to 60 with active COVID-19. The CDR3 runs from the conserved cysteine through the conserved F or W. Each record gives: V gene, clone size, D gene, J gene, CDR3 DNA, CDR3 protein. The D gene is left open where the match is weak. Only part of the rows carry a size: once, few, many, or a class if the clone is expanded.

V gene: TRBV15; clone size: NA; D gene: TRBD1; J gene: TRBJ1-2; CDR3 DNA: TGTGCCACCAGCAGAGAAACAGGGGGCTATGGCTACACCTTC; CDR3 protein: CATSRETGGYGYTF
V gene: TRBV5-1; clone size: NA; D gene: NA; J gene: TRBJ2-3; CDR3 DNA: TGCGCCAGCAGCACGCGACTAGGAGGGGCAGATACGCAGTATTTT; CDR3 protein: CASSTRLGGADTQYF
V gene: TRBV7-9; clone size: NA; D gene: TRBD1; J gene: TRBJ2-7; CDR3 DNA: TGTGCCAGCAGCTTAGAGACAGGGGGACCCTACGAGCAGTACTTC; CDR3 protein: CASSLETGGPYEQYF
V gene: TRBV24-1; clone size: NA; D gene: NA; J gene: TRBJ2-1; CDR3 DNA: TGTGCCACCAGTGATATCTCCAGGGAGCAGTTCTTC; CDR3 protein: CATSDISREQFF
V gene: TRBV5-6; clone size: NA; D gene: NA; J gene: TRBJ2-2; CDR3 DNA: TGTGCCAGCAGCTTGGGACCAGGGTTAATAGCGAACACCGGGGAGCTGTTTTTT; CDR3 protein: CASSLGPGLIANTGELFF
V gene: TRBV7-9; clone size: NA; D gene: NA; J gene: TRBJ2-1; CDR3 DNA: TGTGCCAGCAGCCCAGTGGATGAGCAGTTCTTC; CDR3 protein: CASSPVDEQFF
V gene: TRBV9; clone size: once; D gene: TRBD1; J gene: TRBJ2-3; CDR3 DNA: TGTGCCAGCAGCGTAGCCACTGGGACAGGGACTCACACAGATACGCAGTATTTT; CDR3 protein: CASSVATGTGTHTDTQYF
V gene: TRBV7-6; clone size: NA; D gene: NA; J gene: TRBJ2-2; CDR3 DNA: TGTGCCAGCAGCACGACGGCGGGACAGACGAACACCGGGGAGCTGTTTTTT; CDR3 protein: CASSTTAGQTNTGELFF
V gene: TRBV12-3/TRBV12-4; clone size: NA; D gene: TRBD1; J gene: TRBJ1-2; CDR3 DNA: TGTGCCAGCAGTAGACAGGGATCGTATGGCTACACCTTC; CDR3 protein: CASSRQGSYGYTF
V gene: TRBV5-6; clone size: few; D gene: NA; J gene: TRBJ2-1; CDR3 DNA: TGTGCCAGCACTGGCGGAACCATCTACAATGAGCAGTTCTTC; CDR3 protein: CASTGGTIYNEQFF
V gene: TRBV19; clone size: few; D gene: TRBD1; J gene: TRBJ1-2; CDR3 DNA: TGTGCCAGTACCTCGACTTGGGACAGGAGGGGGCATGGCTACACCTTC; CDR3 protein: CASTSTWDRRGHGYTF
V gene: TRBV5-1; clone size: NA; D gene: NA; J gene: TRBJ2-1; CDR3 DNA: TGCGCCAGCAGCTTGATCGGAACAGGCCTAGGGAATGAGCAGTTCTTC; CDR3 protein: CASSLIGTGLGNEQFF
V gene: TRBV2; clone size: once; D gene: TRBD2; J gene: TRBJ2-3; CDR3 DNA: TGTGCCAGCAGTGAAGGGGGTAGCGGGAGAGCAGATACGCAGTATTTT; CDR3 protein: CASSEGGSGRADTQYF
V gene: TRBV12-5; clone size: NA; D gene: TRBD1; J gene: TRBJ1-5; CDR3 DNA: TGTGCTAGTGGTTCCCCCGGACAGGGGGGGCAGCCCCAGCATTTT; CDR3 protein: CASGSPGQGGQPQHF
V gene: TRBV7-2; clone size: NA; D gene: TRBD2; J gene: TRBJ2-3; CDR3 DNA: TGTGCCAGCAGCCAGACCGGGACTAGCGTCACAGATACGCAGTATTTT; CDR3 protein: CASSQTGTSVTDTQYF
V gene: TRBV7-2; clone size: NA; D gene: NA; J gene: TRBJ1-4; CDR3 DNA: TGTGCCAGCAGCTTAGATACGGGGGGGCACGAAAAACTGTTTTTT; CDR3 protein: CASSLDTGGHEKLFF
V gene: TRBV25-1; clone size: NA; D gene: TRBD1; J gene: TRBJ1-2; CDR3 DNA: TGTGCCAGCAGTGAACCCGGGACAGGGGCACGAGGCTACACCTTC; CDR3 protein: CASSEPGTGARGYTF
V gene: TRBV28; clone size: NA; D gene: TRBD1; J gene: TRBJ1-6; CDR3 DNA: TGTGCCAGCAGCCCCAGGTGGACAGGGATGAAGAATTCACCCCTCCACTTT; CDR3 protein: CASSPRWTGMKNSPLHF
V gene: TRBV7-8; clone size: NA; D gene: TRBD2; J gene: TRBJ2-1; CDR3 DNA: TGTGCCAGCAGCTTAGGTAGCGGGGGGGCGTATGAGCAGTTCTTC; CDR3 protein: CASSLGSGGAYEQFF
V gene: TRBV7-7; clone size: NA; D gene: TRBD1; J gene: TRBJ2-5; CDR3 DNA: TGTGCCAGCAGCCGGGGACAGGCTTCGCAAGAGACCCAGTACTTC; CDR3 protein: CASSRGQASQETQYF
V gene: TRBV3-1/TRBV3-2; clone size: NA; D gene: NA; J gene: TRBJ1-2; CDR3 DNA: TGTGCCAGCAGCAATTCGGTACAGGGCGCGGCTGGCTACACCTTC; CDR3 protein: CASSNSVQGAAGYTF
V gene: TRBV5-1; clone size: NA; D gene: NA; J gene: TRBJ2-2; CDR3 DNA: TGCGCCAGCAGCCGGGGCAGTAGCGGTGGGGAGCTGTTTTTT; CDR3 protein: CASSRGSSGGELFF
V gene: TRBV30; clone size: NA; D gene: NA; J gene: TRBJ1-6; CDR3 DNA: TGTGCCTGGACATTTAGGGGGAGTTCACCCCTCCACTTT; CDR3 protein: CAWTFRGSSPLHF
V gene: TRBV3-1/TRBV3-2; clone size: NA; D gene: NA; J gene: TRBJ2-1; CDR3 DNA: TGTGCCAGCAGCCGGATGGCGGCATCCTACAATGAGCAGTTCTTC; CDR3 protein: CASSRMAASYNEQFF
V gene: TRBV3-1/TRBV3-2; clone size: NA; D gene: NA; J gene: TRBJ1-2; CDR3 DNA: TGTGCCAGCAGCCAGGCTACCCGCGCGGGAGGCTACACCTTC; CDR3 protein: CASSQATRAGGYTF
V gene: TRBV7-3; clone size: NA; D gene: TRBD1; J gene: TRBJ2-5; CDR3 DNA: TGTGCCAGCAGCTCCCGGGACAGTGAGACCCAGTACTTC; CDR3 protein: CASSSRDSETQYF
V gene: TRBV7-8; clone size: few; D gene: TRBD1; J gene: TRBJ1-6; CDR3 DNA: TGTGCCAGCAGCTTAGAGTTCCGGGACAGCTCCTATAATTCACCCCTCCACTTT; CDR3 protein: CASSLEFRDSSYNSPLHF
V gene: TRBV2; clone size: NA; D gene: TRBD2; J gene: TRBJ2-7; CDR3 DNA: TGTGCCAGCTCGAGGGAGCGGGGGCCGAACTACGAGCAGTACTTC; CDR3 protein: CASSRERGPNYEQYF
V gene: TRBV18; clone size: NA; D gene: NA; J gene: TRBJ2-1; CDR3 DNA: TGTGCCAGCTCACCACTGGTGGGGCCCTACAATGAGCAGTTCTTC; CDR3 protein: CASSPLVGPYNEQFF
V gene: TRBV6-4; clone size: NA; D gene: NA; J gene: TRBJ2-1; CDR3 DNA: TGTGCCAGCAGTGACTCGGGCCGTAGCTCCTACAATGAGCAGTTCTTC; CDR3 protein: CASSDSGRSSYNEQFF
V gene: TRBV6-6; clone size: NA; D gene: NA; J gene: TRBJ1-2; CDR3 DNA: TGTGCCAGCAGCCCCTTCGGGAGGGCTGGCTACACCTTC; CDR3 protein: CASSPFGRAGYTF
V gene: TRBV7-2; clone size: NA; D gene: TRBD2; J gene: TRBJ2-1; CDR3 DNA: TGTGCCAGCAGCCCGCGCCTAGCGGGGAACAATGAGCAGTTCTTC; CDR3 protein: CASSPRLAGNNEQFF
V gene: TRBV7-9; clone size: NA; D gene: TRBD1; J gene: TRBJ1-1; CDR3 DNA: TGTGCCAGCAGCACACCAGGGGGCTCCCCAGAAGCTTTCTTT; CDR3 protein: CASSTPGGSPEAFF
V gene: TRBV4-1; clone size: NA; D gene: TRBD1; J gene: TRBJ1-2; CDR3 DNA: TGCGCCAGCAGCCAGCCGGGACAGAGCTATGGCTACACCTTC; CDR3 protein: CASSQPGQSYGYTF
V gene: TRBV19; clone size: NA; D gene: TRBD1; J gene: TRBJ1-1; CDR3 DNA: TGTGCCAGTAGTATGACAGGGGGCGCGGCTGAAGCTTTCTTT; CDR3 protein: CASSMTGGAAEAFF
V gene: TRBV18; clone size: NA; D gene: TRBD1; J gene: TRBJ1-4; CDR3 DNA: TGTGCCAGCTCACCACAGACAGGGAACGAAAAACTGTTTTTT; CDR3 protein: CASSPQTGNEKLFF
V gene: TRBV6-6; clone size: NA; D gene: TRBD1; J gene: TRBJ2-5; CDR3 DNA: TGTGCCAGCAGTACAGGGGGAAAAGAGACCCAGTACTTC; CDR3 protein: CASSTGGKETQYF
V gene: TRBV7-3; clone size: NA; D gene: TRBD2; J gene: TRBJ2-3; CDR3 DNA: TGTGCCAGCAGCACTTCGCCCCCCAGGGGCATAAGCGGGGGGCGTGGAGATACGCAGTATTTT; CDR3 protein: CASSTSPPRGISGGRGDTQYF
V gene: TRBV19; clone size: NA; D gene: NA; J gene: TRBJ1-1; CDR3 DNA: TGTGCCAGTAGTATCGGTGTCACTGAAGCTTTCTTT; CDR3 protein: CASSIGVTEAFF
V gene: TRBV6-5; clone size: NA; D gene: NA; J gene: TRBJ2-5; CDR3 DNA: TGTGCCAGCAGCACGACAGGGACTTGGATAGAGACCCAGTACTTC; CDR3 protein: CASSTTGTWIETQYF
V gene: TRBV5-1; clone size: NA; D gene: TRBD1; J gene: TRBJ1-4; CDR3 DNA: TGCGCCAGCAGCTGGACAGGGAGGGGAACTAATGAAAAACTGTTTTTT; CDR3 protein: CASSWTGRGTNEKLFF
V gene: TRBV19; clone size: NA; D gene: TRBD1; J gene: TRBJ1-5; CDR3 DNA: TGTGCCAGTAGTAGGGTAAGGGACAGGGTTGGGAAAAATCAGCCCCAGCATTTT; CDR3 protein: CASSRVRDRVGKNQPQHF
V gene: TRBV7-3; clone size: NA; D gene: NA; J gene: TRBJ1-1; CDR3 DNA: TGTGCCAGCAGCTTAAGGGCGAACACTGAAGCTTTCTTT; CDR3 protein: CASSLRANTEAFF
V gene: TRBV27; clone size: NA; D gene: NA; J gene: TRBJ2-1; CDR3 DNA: TGTGCCAGCAGTACCATTTGGGGCAGTCTCTCCTACAATGAGCAGTTCTTC; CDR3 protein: CASSTIWGSLSYNEQFF
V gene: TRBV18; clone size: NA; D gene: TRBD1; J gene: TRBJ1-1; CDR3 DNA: TGTGCCAGCTCACGGGACAGGGGCACTGAAGCTTTCTTT; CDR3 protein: CASSRDRGTEAFF
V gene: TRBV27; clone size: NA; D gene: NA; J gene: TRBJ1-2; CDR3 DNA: TGTGCCAGCAGCCCACGAGGGCCGCCCAGCTATGGCTACACCTTC; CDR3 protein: CASSPRGPPSYGYTF
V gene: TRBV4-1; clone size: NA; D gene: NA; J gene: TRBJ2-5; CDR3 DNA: TGCGCCAGCAGCCAATTTATCCGGCAGGGGACCGTAACCCAGTACTTC; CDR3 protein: CASSQFIRQGTVTQYF
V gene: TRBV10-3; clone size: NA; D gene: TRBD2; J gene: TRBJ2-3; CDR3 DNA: TGTGCCATCAGCCCTAGCGGGGGTGGTGGGGATACGCAGTATTTT; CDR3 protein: CAISPSGGGGDTQYF
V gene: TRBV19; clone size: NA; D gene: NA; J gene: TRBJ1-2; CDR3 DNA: TGTGCCACGGCACGCCCCGGGGGGTCCACCTATGGCTACACCTTC; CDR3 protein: CATARPGGSTYGYTF
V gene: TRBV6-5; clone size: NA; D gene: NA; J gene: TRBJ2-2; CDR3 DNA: TGTGCCAGCAGTACGGCCGCTAGCATAGTCGGGGAGCTGTTTTTT; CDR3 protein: CASSTAASIVGELFF
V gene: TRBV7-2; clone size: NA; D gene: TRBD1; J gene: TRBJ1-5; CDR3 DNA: TGTGCCAGCAGCCCCATTTGGACAGGGATCAATCAGCCCCAGCATTTT; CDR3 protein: CASSPIWTGINQPQHF
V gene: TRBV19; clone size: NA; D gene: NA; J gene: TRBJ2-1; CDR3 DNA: TGTGCCAGTAAGGGGGGGTCCTCCTACAATGAGCAGTTCTTC; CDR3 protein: CASKGGSSYNEQFF
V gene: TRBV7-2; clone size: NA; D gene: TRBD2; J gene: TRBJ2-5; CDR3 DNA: TGTGCCAGCAAACTAGCGGGAGGGTCATCAGAGACCCAGTACTTC; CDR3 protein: CASKLAGGSSETQYF